This TCR beta chain emerged from a study of OX40 agonist ivuxolimab in advanced cancers. Study context: Two cutaneous melanoma patients and one hepatocellular carcinoma patient, three in all, had partial responses.

On this clone: Antigen specificity is unknown.

CDR1 is SNHLY and CDR2 is FYNNEI in the germline V gene. Deletions cut 9 bases from V and 0 bases from J, with 11 bases between. This CDR3 has 14 residues. Profiling relied on immunoSEQ multiplex PCR, and the TCRdb table lists in-frame clones only, not all of them. The repertoire holds 60,000 to 70,000 clones, with 83% as singletons. Notes on the study in general: Among patients with partial responses at 0.1-3.0 mg/kg, clonal expansion was among the lowest.

The specimen comprised CD4+ or CD8+ T cells sorted from blood, sampled in a trial of the OX40 agonist ivuxolimab. This sequence originates from an adult with an advanced solid tumor such as melanoma, head and neck, liver or kidney cancer. V is TRBV2 and J is TRBJ2-2, with D possibly matching TRBD1 (5 bases). CDR3 sequence: CARRQTSNTGELFF. DNA of the CDR3: TGTGCCAGACGACAGACCTCGAACACCGGGGAGCTGTTTTTT. Filled out from reference TRBV2 and TRBJ2-2, the complete variable domain reads EPEVTQTPSHQVTQMGQEVILRCVPISNHLYFYWYRQILGQKVEFLVSFYNNEISEKSEIFDDQFSVERPDGSNFTLKIRSTKLEDSAMYFCARRQTSNTGELFFGEGSRLTVL.